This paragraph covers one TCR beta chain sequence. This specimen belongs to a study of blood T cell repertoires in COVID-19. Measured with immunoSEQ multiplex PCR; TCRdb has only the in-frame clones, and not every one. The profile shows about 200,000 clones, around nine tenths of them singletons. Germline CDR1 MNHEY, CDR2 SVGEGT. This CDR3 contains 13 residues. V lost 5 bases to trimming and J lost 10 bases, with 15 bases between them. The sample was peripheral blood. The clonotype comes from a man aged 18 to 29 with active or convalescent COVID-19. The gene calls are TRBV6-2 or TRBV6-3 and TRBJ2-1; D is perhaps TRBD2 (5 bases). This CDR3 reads CASSPWEWNEQFF. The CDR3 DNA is TGTGCCAGCAGTCCCTGGGAGTGGAACGAGCAGTTCTTC.